This T cell receptor beta chain was retrieved from a study of blood T cells in healthy people across ages. Alongside a J-beta primer mix, a sample-barcoded 5' primer served in a second PCR lasting about 7 to 12 cycles. TCRdb reprocessed the 5' RACE reads with MiXCR, giving one entry per CDR3 protein. The table has 600,000 to 850,000 distinct CDR3 sequences, approximately 39% seen once. This CDR3 is built from 15 residues. V lost 5 bases and J lost 2; bases outside the gene matches: 7. Looked up from germline, CDR1 is MNHEY and CDR2 is SMNVEV (reference sequence). The sequence derives from an older woman in good health. The chain carries TRBV27 and TRBJ2-5; the match to TRBD1 covers 8 bases. The sample was blood. Here the CDR3 reads CASSQNRGSQETQYF. CDR3 coding DNA: TGTGCCAGCAGTCAGAACAGGGGGTCTCAAGAGACCCAGTACTTC.